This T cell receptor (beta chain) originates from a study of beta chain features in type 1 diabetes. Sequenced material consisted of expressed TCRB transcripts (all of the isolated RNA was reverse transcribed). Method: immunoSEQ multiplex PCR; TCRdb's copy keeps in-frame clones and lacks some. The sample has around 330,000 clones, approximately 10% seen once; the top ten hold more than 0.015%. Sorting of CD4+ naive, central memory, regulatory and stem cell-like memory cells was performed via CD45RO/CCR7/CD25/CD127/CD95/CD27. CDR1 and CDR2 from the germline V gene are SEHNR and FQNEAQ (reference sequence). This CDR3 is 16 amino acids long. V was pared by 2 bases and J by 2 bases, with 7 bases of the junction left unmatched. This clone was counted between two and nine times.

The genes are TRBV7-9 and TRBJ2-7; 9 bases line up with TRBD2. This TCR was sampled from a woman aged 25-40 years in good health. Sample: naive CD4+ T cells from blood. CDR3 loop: CASSLPNRTSAYEQYF. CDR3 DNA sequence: TGTGCCAGCAGCTTACCGAATAGGACTAGCGCCTACGAGCAGTACTTC.